This T cell receptor beta chain was identified during a study of response to subunit inactivated influenza vaccine. General study results and limits: The authors offered the suggestion that each seasonal influenza vaccination recruits few new T cells.

TCRdb re-derived calls from the RT-PCR reads in MiXCR, one entry per CDR3 protein. The sample includes roughly 570,000 distinct CDR3 sequences, around 15% of them seen just once. There are 14 residues in the CDR3. Trimming took off 6 bases at V and 6 bases at J, with 12 bases between the two ends. This clonotype was counted ten times or more. The antigen is undetermined. The source is a man over 45 who received an inactivated influenza vaccine. Sequencing used PBMCs from blood, obtained roughly 13 days after vaccination. This chain links TRBV12-3 or TRBV12-4 with TRBJ1-6, with D perhaps matching TRBD1 (5 bases). The CDR3 DNA sequence: TGTGCCAGCAGGTTCCGGGACCTTAATTCACCCCTCCACTTT. Translation: CASRFRDLNSPLHF.